These 32 T cell receptor beta chains share one sample of origin, sequenced in a study of T cell changes during pregnancy in multiple sclerosis. Using immunoSEQ multiplex PCR, the repertoire was profiled, and TCRdb retains in-frame clones only, with some absent. The repertoire consists of fewer than 50,000 clones, with around 90% occurring once and the leading ten covering around 0.69%. The specimen was CD4+ T cells from peripheral blood mononuclear cells, collected in the second trimester of pregnancy. The receptors stem from a female donor in good health, enrolled as a control in a pregnancy study.

The V call is TRBV7-2, the J call TRBJ2-5; a possible D gene is TRBD2 (6 bases). Germline assignment: CDR1 SGHTA and CDR2 FQGNSA. V lost 5 bases and J 1 base, leaving 8 bases between the germline ends. The CDR3 is made up of 13 amino acids. CDR3 sequence reads: CASSRGIQETQYF. As DNA, the CDR3 is TGTGCCAGCAGCCGGGGGATCCAAGAGACCCAGTACTTC.

V and J are TRBV7-3 and TRBJ2-1; D ambiguous. The CDR3 loop spans 13 amino acids. CDR1 and CDR2 (germline): SGHTA, FQGTGA. V was pared by 3 bases and J by 10 bases, with 13 bases between. DNA of the CDR3: TGTGCCAGCAGCTTGGGCCCACTGACAGAGCAGTTCTTC. This sequence encodes CASSLGPLTEQFF.

In nucleotides, the CDR3 is TGTGCCAGCAGCTTAAGTTTAGCGGGGGGGCGGTATTTT. Translated, it gives CASSLSLAGGRYF. The chain carries TRBV7-9 and TRBJ2-3; 11 nucleotides match TRBD2. The germline gives CDR1 SEHNR, CDR2 FQNEAQ (reference sequence). The CDR3 has 13 amino acids. Trimming removed 2 bases from V and 14 bases from J; junction bases left unmatched: 6.

This chain joins TRBV7-3 and TRBJ1-5; TRBD1 might be the D (5 bases). The CDR3 contains 15 residues. CDR1 is SGHTA, CDR2 FQGTGA, per germline. V was trimmed by 0 bases and J by 1 base, leaving 7 bases between them. The CDR3 is CASSLTGASNQPQHF. DNA of the CDR3: TGTGCCAGCAGCTTAACAGGGGCCAGCAATCAGCCCCAGCATTTT.

The chain employs TRBV6-5 and TRBJ1-5; D is uncertain. In germline, CDR1 is MNHEY, CDR2 SVGAGI. V was clipped by 6 bases and J by 9 bases, with 18 bases between them. There are 14 residues in the CDR3. The CDR3 loop reads CASSSGSGKRPQHF. The CDR3 region has the DNA TGTGCCAGCAGCTCGGGGAGCGGAAAACGGCCCCAGCATTTT.

This clone was seen once. The V call is TRBV30, the J call TRBJ2-2; no clear D gene. This CDR3 contains 16 residues. Germline V gene lookup returns CDR1 GTSNPN and CDR2 SVGIG (reference sequence). Deletions cut 3 bases from V and 1 base from J, with 15 bases between. The CDR3 DNA reads TGTGCCTGGAGACATGCGGCCGTCTTGAACACCGGGGAGCTGTTTTTT. It translates to CAWRHAAVLNTGELFF.

This rearrangement joins TRBV19 to TRBJ1-4; D gene ambiguous. V lost 6 bases, J lost 14 bases, and 10 bases lay in between. CDR1 is LNHDA and CDR2 is SQIVND in the germline V gene (reference sequence). The CDR3 extends over 10 amino acids. CDR3 amino acids: CASSSLRLFF. CDR3 bases: TGTGCCAGTAGCTCCCTGAGGCTGTTTTTT.

This clone was counted a few times. The chain is built from TRBV4-3 and TRBJ2-1, with a possible D match to TRBD2 (6 bases). Germline CDR1 LGHNA, CDR2 YSLEER. The CDR3 contains 14 residues. The germline V and J ends were trimmed by 0 bases and 5 bases, with 8 bases remaining between them. The CDR3 loop reads CASSQDWRDNEQFF. Written as DNA, the CDR3 is TGCGCCAGCAGCCAAGATTGGAGGGACAATGAGCAGTTCTTC.

J is TRBJ2-3 and V is TRBV11-2; no reliable D call. V shed 5 bases and J shed 1 base, with 7 bases lying between them. Germline values: CDR1 SGHAT, CDR2 FQNNGV. The CDR3 runs to 13 residues. The DNA for the CDR3 is TGTGCCAGCAGCCCCGTTGGCACAGATACGCAGTATTTT. It encodes CASSPVGTDTQYF.

The chain carries TRBV2 and TRBJ1-2; TRBD1 matches 10 bases. The CDR3 consists of 14 residues. The V and J ends lost 6 bases and 3 bases, in that order; junction bases with no gene match: 4. CDR1 is SNHLY and CDR2 is FYNNEI in the germline V gene. The CDR3 DNA reads as TGTGCCAGCAGGGGACAGGGGATCTACTATGGCTACACCTTC. The encoded protein is CASRGQGIYYGYTF. Complete variable domain (other parts from reference TRBV2 and TRBJ1-2): EPEVTQTPSHQVTQMGQEVILRCVPISNHLYFYWYRQILGQKVEFLVSFYNNEISEKSEIFDDQFSVERPDGSNFTLKIRSTKLEDSAMYFCASRGQGIYYGYTFGSGTRLTVV.

The chain employs TRBV18 and TRBJ1-2; a possible D gene is TRBD1 (5 bases). This CDR3 spans 15 amino acids. Germline values: CDR1 KGHSH, CDR2 LQKENI. Trimming took off 3 bases at V and 7 bases at J, with 18 bases between the two ends. The DNA of the CDR3 is TGTGCCAGCTCACCGACCCGGCAGGGAACGGGTGGCTACACCTTC. It is translated as CASSPTRQGTGGYTF. Looking up the rest from reference TRBV18 and TRBJ1-2 gives the full variable domain: NAGVMQNPRHLVRRRGQEARLRCSPMKGHSHVYWYRQLPEEGLKFMVYLQKENIIDESGMPKERFSAEFPKEGPSILRIQQVVRGDSAAYFCASSPTRQGTGGYTFGSGTRLTVV.

V gene TRBV19 combines with J gene TRBJ1-4; 10 nucleotides line up with TRBD1. Trimming cost V 6 bases and J 10 bases; bases outside gene matches: 8. The CDR3 has 14 amino acids. Germline-derived CDR1 and CDR2 are LNHDA and SQIVND (reference sequence). CDR3 loop: CASSRQGAKGKLFF. Here the CDR3 DNA reads TGTGCCAGTAGCCGACAGGGGGCGAAGGGAAAACTGTTTTTT.

The chain recombines TRBV12-5 with TRBJ1-2; 7 bases line up with TRBD1. CDR3 length: 16 residues. With V trimmed by 2 bases and J by 4 bases, 10 bases remained unmatched. Germline CDR1 LGHNT, CDR2 FRNRAP. This CDR3 is CASGLTSGGFIYGYTF. The CDR3 DNA is TGTGCTAGTGGTTTGACCTCAGGGGGGTTTATCTATGGCTACACCTTC. The full variable domain, its missing parts supplied by reference TRBV12-5 and TRBJ1-2, is DARVTQTPRHKVTEMGQEVTMRCQPILGHNTVFWYRQTMMQGLELLAYFRNRAPLDDSGMPKDRFSAEMPDATLATLKIQPSEPRDSAVYFCASGLTSGGFIYGYTFGSGTRLTVV.

This clone showed up just a few times. The V and J genes are TRBV30 and TRBJ1-1; possible D gene TRBD1, 6 bases. The V end was cut by 5 bases, the J end by 2 bases, with 18 bases between. Germline assignment: CDR1 GTSNPN and CDR2 SVGIG (reference sequence). The CDR3 has 15 amino acids. CDR3 sequence: CAWGMGTGINTEAFF. In DNA form, the CDR3 reads TGTGCCTGGGGAATGGGTACAGGGATTAACACTGAAGCTTTCTTT.

The V gene is TRBV11-2, the J gene TRBJ1-2; TRBD1 aligns across 9 bases. This CDR3 contains 13 residues. The germline CDR1 and CDR2 sequences are SGHAT and FQNNGV. Trimming took 5 bases from V and 6 from J; bases not matched to a gene: 4. This CDR3 reads CASSLRDRDGYTF. The DNA of the CDR3 is TGTGCCAGCAGCCTCCGGGACAGGGATGGCTACACCTTC.

This clone was recorded only once. The chain has TRBV6-5 and TRBJ2-1; D ambiguous. Trimming shortened V by 0 bases and J by 7 bases, and 10 bases separated the two germline ends. The CDR3 covers 14 residues. Germline V gene lookup returns CDR1 MNHEY and CDR2 SVGAGI. Here the CDR3 reads CASSYSNSLNEQFF. As DNA, the CDR3 is TGTGCCAGCAGTTACTCGAACTCATTAAATGAGCAGTTCTTC.

This clone occurred once. One end of the junction is discordant with germline, which a read error may explain. The gene calls are TRBV7-9 and TRBJ2-7; 7 nucleotides align to TRBD1. This CDR3 is built from 11 residues. The V gene's germline CDR1 is SEHNR and CDR2 FQNEAQ (reference sequence). In DNA, the CDR3 is TGTGCCAGCAGCTCCGGACAGGCGCCAGACTTC. It is translated as CASSSGQAPDF.

The chain employs TRBV7-8 and TRBJ1-5; D possibly corresponds to TRBD1 (5 bases). This CDR3 comprises 14 residues. V dropped 2 bases and J dropped 3 bases, with 8 bases sitting between them. CDR1 and CDR2 from the germline V gene are SGHVS and FQNEAQ. CDR3 nucleotides: TGTGCCAGCAGCTTAACGGGGGTCAATCAGCCCCAGCATTTT. The encoded protein is CASSLTGVNQPQHF.

A single count supports this clone. The chain uses TRBV10-3 and TRBJ1-2, with 12 bases matching TRBD1. In germline, CDR1 is ENHRY, CDR2 SYGVKD. V was clipped by 3 bases and J by 5 bases; unmatched bases: 7. The CDR3 runs 16 residues. CDR3 in DNA: TGTGCCATCAGTGACCCCGGGACAGGGGGCCGTTATGGCTACACCTTC. Its protein is CAISDPGTGGRYGYTF.

This clone was observed a handful of times. This chain joins TRBV5-6 and TRBJ2-5; 8 nucleotides agree with TRBD2. The V segment lost 0 bases and the J segment 4 bases; nucleotides outside the gene matches: 11. The V gene's germline CDR1 is SGHDT and CDR2 YYEEEE. CDR3 length: 17 amino acids. The CDR3 nucleotides are TGTGCCAGCAGCTTGGGGGTAGCGGGGTTAAATGGAGAGACCCAGTACTTC. Its protein product is CASSLGVAGLNGETQYF.

V usage is TRBV7-8 and J usage is TRBJ1-5; 9 bases map to TRBD1. V lost 1 base and J lost 5; bases outside the gene matches: 0. Germline-derived CDR1 and CDR2 are SGHVS and FQNEAQ. This CDR3 is 14 amino acids long. CDR3 sequence: CASSLGDRDQPQHF. The CDR3 coding sequence is TGTGCCAGCAGCTTAGGGGACAGGGATCAGCCCCAGCATTTT.

This clone has a handful of counts. This chain joins TRBV18 and TRBJ2-7; 11 bases agree with TRBD2. The CDR3 covers 19 residues. Trimming removed 3 bases from V and 0 bases from J; junction bases left unmatched: 13. Looked up from germline, CDR1 is KGHSH and CDR2 is LQKENI. The chain's CDR3 is CASSPRLAGLAGGSYEQYF. CDR3 bases: TGTGCCAGCTCACCCCGCTTGGCCGGGCTAGCGGGGGGCTCCTACGAGCAGTACTTC. Full variable domain (missing parts from reference TRBV18 and TRBJ2-7): NAGVMQNPRHLVRRRGQEARLRCSPMKGHSHVYWYRQLPEEGLKFMVYLQKENIIDESGMPKERFSAEFPKEGPSILRIQQVVRGDSAAYFCASSPRLAGLAGGSYEQYFGPGTRLTVT.

V is TRBV7-3 and J is TRBJ2-1, with 10 bases fitting TRBD2. Germline trimming cut 0 bases from V and 7 bases from J; bases unmatched to any gene: 6. The CDR3 is made up of 16 amino acids. The germline V gene encodes CDR1 SGHTA and CDR2 FQGTGA. The CDR3: CASSLTLAGAGNEQFF. CDR3 in DNA: TGTGCCAGCAGCTTAACGCTAGCGGGGGCGGGGAATGAGCAGTTCTTC.

The rearrangement uses TRBV7-9 and TRBJ1-1, with a possible D match to TRBD1 (6 bases). CDR1 SEHNR and CDR2 FQNEAQ come from the germline V gene (reference sequence). This CDR3 comprises 14 residues. V gave up 5 bases and J gave up 0 bases, with 10 bases separating them. The CDR3 nucleotides read TGTGCCAGCAGCCAACAGGGTTTGAACACTGAAGCTTTCTTT. Amino acid sequence: CASSQQGLNTEAFF.

The chain employs TRBV15 and TRBJ1-5; TRBD1 might be the D (5 bases). V was clipped by 5 bases and J by 0 bases, with 23 bases between them. The germline gives CDR1 LNHNV, CDR2 YYDKDF (reference sequence). The CDR3 has 19 residues. CDR3: CATSGRNSRRGYSNQPQHF. The CDR3 DNA reads TGTGCCACCAGCGGACGAAACAGTAGAAGGGGCTATAGCAATCAGCCCCAGCATTTT.

The chain has TRBV7-9 and TRBJ2-5; 11 nucleotides match TRBD1. CDR1 is SEHNR and CDR2 is FQNEAQ in the germline V gene (reference sequence). The CDR3 extends over 15 amino acids. Unmatched junction bases numbered 11, after V lost 9 bases and J lost 5 bases. CDR3 amino acids: CASGPGQGVLETQYF. In nucleotides, the CDR3 is TGTGCCAGTGGCCCGGGACAGGGGGTATTGGAGACCCAGTACTTC.

The V and J genes are TRBV5-4 and TRBJ1-2; 7 nucleotides line up with TRBD1. The CDR3 length is 15 residues. Trimming cost V 4 bases and J 5 bases; bases outside gene matches: 11. Germline V gene data show CDR1 as SGHNT and CDR2 as YYREEE (reference sequence). In nucleotides, the CDR3 is TGTGCCAGCAGCCAAGACCGACAGGGACGATATGGCTACACCTTC. Protein: CASSQDRQGRYGYTF.

The V and J genes are TRBV5-1 and TRBJ2-3; TRBD1 matches at 8 bases. Unmatched junction bases numbered 7, after V lost 0 bases and J lost 4 bases. The germline V gene has CDR1 SGHRS and CDR2 YFSETQ. This CDR3 is 16 amino acids long. The CDR3 is CASSLDGRGQADTQYF. CDR3 coding DNA: TGCGCCAGCAGCTTGGACGGCAGGGGGCAGGCAGATACGCAGTATTTT.

CDR3 region: CASSLDRRGLGGSNQPQHF. CDR3 bases: TGTGCCAGCAGCTTGGATCGCAGGGGATTAGGTGGTAGCAATCAGCCCCAGCATTTT. This chain uses TRBV5-5 with TRBJ1-5; tentatively, D is TRBD1 (6 bases). The CDR3 runs to 19 residues. The germline V gene encodes CDR1 SGHKS and CDR2 YYEKEE (reference sequence). V was shortened by 0 bases and J by 0 bases, with 19 bases between the two germline ends.

The J gene is TRBJ1-2, the V gene TRBV19; D gene uncertain. CDR3 length: 13 amino acids. The germline V gene has CDR1 LNHDA and CDR2 SQIVND (reference sequence). V was clipped by 3 bases and J by 5 bases, with 10 bases between them. DNA for the CDR3: TGTGCCAGTAGTATTGGTAGTGTGTATGGCTACACCTTC. Translating gives CASSIGSVYGYTF.

The chain uses TRBV2 and TRBJ2-7; 7 bases are a match to TRBD2. V was pared by 7 bases and J by 0 bases, with 3 bases of the junction left unmatched. Germline CDR1 is SNHLY and CDR2 is FYNNEI. This CDR3 contains 13 residues. The CDR3 DNA reads as TGTGCCAGCATGCGGGACTACTCCTACGAGCAGTACTTC. Its protein is CASMRDYSYEQYF.

The rearrangement links TRBV6-5 to TRBJ1-2; D is ambiguous. V was cut by 5 bases and J by 1 base, with 11 bases left in between. This CDR3 has 14 amino acids. Germline lookup yields CDR1 MNHEY and CDR2 SVGAGI. The CDR3 region has the DNA TGTGCCAGCAGTCTTACCGGGGTTAACTATGGCTACACCTTC. Its translation is CASSLTGVNYGYTF.